Detailed here is one T cell receptor beta chain. Trimming took off 5 bases at V and 7 bases at J, with 15 bases between the two ends. This CDR3 region has 14 residues. In germline, CDR1 is KGHSH, CDR2 LQKENI. This entry belongs to a study of lung T cells in sarcoidosis with Löfgren's syndrome. Study details: Analyses focused on Löfgren's syndrome patients.

TCRdb used MiXCR to reprocess the reads, holding one entry per CDR3 protein. The repertoire holds tens of thousands of distinct CDR3 sequences, with 21% as singletons. The specimen was CD4+ T cells from PBMCs. The sequence came from a human donor with sarcoidosis (Löfgren's syndrome or another form), or a control subject (not recorded which). The chain employs TRBV18 and TRBJ1-5; D is possibly TRBD1 (6 bases). Here the CDR3 reads CASSNGGQGQPQHF. CDR3 coding DNA: TGTGCCAGCTCAAACGGGGGGCAAGGGCAGCCCCAGCATTTT.